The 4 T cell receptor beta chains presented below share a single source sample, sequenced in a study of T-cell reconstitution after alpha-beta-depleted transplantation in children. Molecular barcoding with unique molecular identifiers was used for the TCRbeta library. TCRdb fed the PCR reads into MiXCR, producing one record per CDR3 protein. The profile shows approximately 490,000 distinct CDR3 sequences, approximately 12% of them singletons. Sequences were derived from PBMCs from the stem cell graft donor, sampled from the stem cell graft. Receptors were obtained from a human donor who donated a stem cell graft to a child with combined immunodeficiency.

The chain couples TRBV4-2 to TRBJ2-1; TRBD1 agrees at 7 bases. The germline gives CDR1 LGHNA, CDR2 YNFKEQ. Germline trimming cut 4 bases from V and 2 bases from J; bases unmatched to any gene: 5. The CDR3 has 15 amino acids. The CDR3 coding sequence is TGTGCCAGCAGCCCTCCGGGACAGACCTACAATGAGCAGTTCTTC. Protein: CASSPPGQTYNEQFF.

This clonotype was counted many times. The CDR3 DNA reads TGTGCCAGCAGTTTATCCGGCAGGGTAACCATTCAGTACTTC. It is translated as CASSLSGRVTIQYF. V usage is TRBV12-3 or TRBV12-4 and J usage is TRBJ2-4; possibly TRBD1 for D (5 bases). The ends were cut back, 2 bases at V and 9 bases at J, with 14 bases in the middle. The CDR3 sequence is 14 residues long.

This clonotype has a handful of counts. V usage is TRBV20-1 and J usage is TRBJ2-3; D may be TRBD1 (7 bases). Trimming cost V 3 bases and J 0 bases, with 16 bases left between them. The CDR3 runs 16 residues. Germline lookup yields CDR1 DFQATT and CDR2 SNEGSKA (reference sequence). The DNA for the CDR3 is TGCAGTGCTAGCACCACCAGGGGGGCCAGCACAGATACGCAGTATTTT. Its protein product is CSASTTRGASTDTQYF.

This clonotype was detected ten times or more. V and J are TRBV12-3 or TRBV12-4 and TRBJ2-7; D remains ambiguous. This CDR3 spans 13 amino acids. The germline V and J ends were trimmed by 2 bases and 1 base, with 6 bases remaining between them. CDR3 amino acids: CASSLRVSYEQYF. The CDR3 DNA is TGTGCCAGCAGTTTAAGGGTGTCCTACGAGCAGTACTTC.